This TCR beta chain was sequenced for a study of T-cell reconstitution after alpha-beta-depleted transplantation in children. Study-level findings and limits: Several hundred expanded graft clones reportedly supplied alpha-beta T cells about two months after transplant. T cells produced anew were the main source of T-cell counts and diversity one year after transplant.

TCRbeta library preparation incorporated unique molecular identifiers. Each CDR3 protein gets one entry after TCRdb re-called the PCR reads with MiXCR. The sample includes around 490,000 distinct CDR3 sequences, about 10% of them seen just once. The CDR3 consists of 15 residues. Germline assignment: CDR1 SEHNR and CDR2 FQNEAQ (reference sequence). V was pared by 3 bases and J by 5 bases, with 14 bases between. This clonotype was detected only a few times. What it recognizes is unknown. The source of this sequence is a female patient younger than 10 who had a stem cell transplant for aplastic anemia, so the T cells may come from the graft donor. Sequences were derived from PBMCs, mostly from graft donor cells, sampled 180 days after TCRalphabeta/CD19-depleted stem cell transplant. The chain recombines TRBV7-9 with TRBJ2-1; D is possibly TRBD2 (5 bases). The CDR3 sequence: CASSLDSSSHNEQFF. The CDR3 nucleotides read TGTGCCAGCAGCTTGGACTCTTCTAGTCACAATGAGCAGTTCTTC.